This TCR beta chain appears in the sequencing data of a study of regulatory T cells in long-lasting Graves disease. CDR3-region Arm-PCR and iRepertoire HTBI primers produced the TCR beta libraries. Each CDR3 protein gets one entry after TCRdb re-called the multiplex PCR reads with MiXCR. This sample has 350,000 to 500,000 distinct CDR3 sequences, with approximately 14% found just once. This clonotype was recorded at least ten times. The time point is: newly diagnosed GD, antithyroid drugs for less than 3 months. PBMCs were the source of the RNA used for TCR sequencing. The same data also contributed to another study, on T cells in Graves' hyperthyroidism and ophthalmopathy.

Specimen: peripheral blood mononuclear cells (PBMCs), collected at new diagnosis, from a patient treated with antithyroid drugs. The source is a woman in her forties or fifties with Graves disease.

CDR3 in amino acids: CASSSHRNTEAFF. Written as DNA, the CDR3 is TGTGCCAGCAGTTCCCATCGGAACACTGAAGCTTTCTTT. This sequence joins TRBV6-2 or TRBV6-3 and TRBJ1-1; D unclear. Per germline, CDR1 MNHEY and CDR2 SVGEGT. This CDR3 has 13 amino acids. The V gene lost 4 bases and the J gene lost 1 base, with 7 bases spanning the gap.